These 22 T cell receptor beta chains were all obtained from the same sample, sequenced in a study of human T cells and chemical hapten exposure. TCRdb reprocessed the 5' RACE reads with MiXCR, giving one entry per CDR3 protein. The sample lists 150,000 or so distinct CDR3 sequences; 3.5% to 5% were seen once. Whole blood that had not been fractionated was the source of extracted total RNA. The receptors originated from a female donor in good health.

This clonotype came up many times. This chain connects TRBV20-1 to TRBJ2-7; TRBD1 is a possible D gene (5 bases). The CDR3 is 12 amino acids. Trimming shortened V by 3 bases and J by 2 bases, and 8 bases separated the two germline ends. Germline V lookup: CDR1 DFQATT, CDR2 SNEGSKA (reference sequence). The CDR3 DNA is TGCAGTGCTAGTGGGGCACCCTACGAGCAGTACTTC. Translation: CSASGAPYEQYF.

The table lists this clonotype with many counts. The gene calls are TRBV20-1 and TRBJ1-2; TRBD1 is a possible D gene (5 bases). V lost 1 base and J lost 3, with 9 bases in between. This CDR3 spans 13 amino acids. Per the germline V gene, CDR1 is DFQATT and CDR2 is SNEGSKA (reference sequence). The CDR3 protein is CSARVGGDYGYTF. The CDR3 nucleotides read TGCAGTGCTAGAGTCGGGGGTGACTATGGCTACACCTTC.

A few counts support this clonotype. V and J are TRBV6-6 and TRBJ1-1; 8 bases align to TRBD1. The junction had 8 bases not matched to a gene; V was cut back by 7 bases and J by 4 bases. The CDR3 has 14 residues. Germline V gene lookup returns CDR1 MNHNY and CDR2 SVGAGI (reference sequence). This CDR3 is CASTQGAGATEAFF. The CDR3 DNA sequence: TGTGCCAGCACCCAGGGGGCCGGGGCCACTGAAGCTTTCTTT.

The chain joins TRBV3-1 to TRBJ2-1; D is possibly TRBD1 (6 bases). This CDR3 is 15 amino acids long. Per the germline V gene, CDR1 is LGHDT and CDR2 is YNNKEL (reference sequence). Trimming took off 5 bases at V and 3 bases at J, with 14 bases between the two ends. Written as DNA, the CDR3 is TGTGCCAGCAGCGATTACAGGGTCGGCTACAATGAGCAGTTCTTC. This encodes CASSDYRVGYNEQFF.

This clonotype was observed many times. The chain couples TRBV28 to TRBJ1-1; D is ambiguous. V shed 3 bases and J shed 7 bases, with 12 bases lying between them. The CDR3 consists of 13 residues. Germline CDR1 MDHEN, CDR2 SYDVKM. DNA of the CDR3: TGTGCCAGCAGTTTGGTGGAGGGCCTTGAAGCTTTCTTT. This translates into CASSLVEGLEAFF.

This clonotype was counted many times. This chain connects TRBV29-1 to TRBJ1-2; TRBD1 might be the D (6 bases). Germline values: CDR1 SQVTM, CDR2 ANQGSEA. The CDR3 runs 13 residues. The germline V and J ends were trimmed by 3 bases and 2 bases, with 10 bases remaining between them. CDR3 coding DNA: TGCAGCGTTGAGGTCCAGGGGAACTATGGCTACACCTTC. This gives the protein CSVEVQGNYGYTF.

This clonotype came up many times. V is TRBV20-1 and J is TRBJ2-1; 10 nucleotides agree with TRBD2. V dropped 4 bases and J dropped 4; count of bases not matched to a gene: 4. Germline V gene data show CDR1 as DFQATT and CDR2 as SNEGSKA (reference sequence). The length of the CDR3 is 14 residues. CDR3 nucleotides: TGCAGTGCTAAAAAAGCGGGGGGGTACAATGAGCAGTTCTTC. Translation gives CSAKKAGGYNEQFF.

At least ten counts were recorded for this clonotype. The chain is built from TRBV7-2 and TRBJ1-2; 8 positions match TRBD1. The V gene's germline CDR1 is SGHTA and CDR2 FQGNSA. The CDR3 has 15 residues. J was trimmed by 4 bases and V by 0 bases; bases with no gene match: 4. In DNA form, the CDR3 reads TGTGCCAGCAGCTTAGCGACAGGGGCTAGCTATGGCTACACCTTC. Translating gives CASSLATGASYGYTF.

This clonotype showed up many times. This sequence joins TRBV4-2 and TRBJ1-2, with no clear D. The CDR3 covers 16 residues. V was clipped by 1 base and J by 2 bases, with 14 bases between them. Germline V gene lookup returns CDR1 LGHNA and CDR2 YNFKEQ. CDR3 sequence (DNA): TGTGCCAGCAGCCAAGTCGTGGGTAACGCGAACTATGGCTACACCTTC. It translates to CASSQVVGNANYGYTF.

There are many counts of this clonotype. The CDR3 nucleotides read TGTGCCATCAGTGGACAGGGGATCTACGAGCAGTACTTC. Residues: CAISGQGIYEQYF. J is TRBJ2-7 and V is TRBV10-3; 8 bases match TRBD1. The germline V gene has CDR1 ENHRY and CDR2 SYGVKD. This CDR3 region has 13 residues. Unmatched junction bases numbered 2, after V lost 4 bases and J lost 3 bases.

This clonotype came up a few times. This chain uses TRBV6-6 with TRBJ2-1; TRBD1 aligns across 7 bases. Unmatched junction bases numbered 8, after V lost 5 bases and J lost 1 base. Germline-derived CDR1 and CDR2 are MNHNY and SVGAGI (reference sequence). The CDR3 runs to 16 residues. The CDR3: CASSNVQGVSYNEQFF. CDR3 DNA sequence: TGTGCCAGCAGTAACGTCCAGGGGGTTTCCTACAATGAGCAGTTCTTC.

Of note for this clonotype: A much larger clone differs from this one at a single base, so this may be a read error. Because the CDR3 is missing its conserved closing phenylalanine or tryptophan, this is likely a read error. The V and J genes are TRBV7-6 and TRBJ2-7, with TRBD1 matching 7 bases. Per germline, CDR1 SGHVS and CDR2 FNYEAQ. J lost 2 bases, V lost 1 base, and 5 bases had no gene match. The CDR3 is made up of 15 amino acids. The CDR3 nucleotides read TGTGCCAGCAGCTTAGGGGGGACAGAGACCTACGAGCAGTACCTC. Translating it yields CASSLGGTETYEQYL.

This clonotype was observed many times. The rearrangement uses TRBV20-1 and TRBJ1-1; TRBD1 might be the D (6 bases). Deletions cut 6 bases from V and 1 base from J, with 18 bases between. CDR1 and CDR2 from the germline V gene are DFQATT and SNEGSKA (reference sequence). The CDR3 contains 15 residues. The CDR3 spells CSAIKTGRGNTEAFF. The CDR3 DNA reads as TGCAGTGCCATCAAGACAGGTAGAGGGAACACTGAAGCTTTCTTT.

This clonotype was observed at least ten times. This chain connects TRBV20-1 to TRBJ1-1; 10 bases match TRBD1. The CDR3 length is 13 residues. Trimming at V came to 5 bases and at J to 5 bases, leaving 5 bases not matched to a gene. CDR1 is DFQATT, CDR2 SNEGSKA, per germline (reference sequence). The CDR3 here is CSAAGTGVTEAFF. The CDR3 region has the DNA TGCAGTGCTGCAGGGACAGGGGTAACTGAAGCTTTCTTT.

Of note for this clonotype: Given a much more abundant clone one base away, this may be a read error. This rearrangement joins TRBV12-3 or TRBV12-4 to TRBJ1-1; no reliable D call. Deletions cut 4 bases from V and 8 bases from J, with 20 bases between. The CDR3 sequence is 15 residues long. The CDR3 sequence: CASSSPRNSRAEAFF. The CDR3 DNA reads TGTGCCAGCAGTTCCCCCCGGAACAGCCGAGCCGAAGCTTTCTTT.

This clonotype was counted many times. The rearrangement links TRBV18 to TRBJ2-1, with a tentative D call TRBD1 (6 bases). Germline lookup yields CDR1 KGHSH and CDR2 LQKENI. The CDR3 totals 15 residues. Between the trimmed V and J ends, which lost 3 bases and 0 bases, there was a span of 9 bases. CDR3 in DNA: TGTGCCAGCTCACCGGGGGCCAGCTCCTACAATGAGCAGTTCTTC. Its protein is CASSPGASSYNEQFF.

This clonotype was counted ten times or more. The chain employs TRBV5-1 and TRBJ2-7; possibly TRBD1 for D (6 bases). The V gene's germline CDR1 is SGHRS and CDR2 YFSETQ. Trimming took 0 bases from V and 6 from J, leaving 13 bases between them. The length of the CDR3 is 14 residues. CDR3 region: CASSLGGGRPEQYF. The CDR3 DNA reads as TGCGCCAGCAGCTTGGGAGGGGGACGTCCCGAGCAGTACTTC.

This clonotype showed up many times. The chain has TRBV7-2 and TRBJ2-5; D may be TRBD1 (5 bases). The CDR3 covers 15 residues. The V end was cut by 3 bases, the J end by 4 bases, with 15 bases between. Germline lookup yields CDR1 SGHTA and CDR2 FQGNSA. CDR3 protein: CASSFDYGRAETQYF. CDR3 sequence (DNA): TGTGCCAGCAGCTTCGATTATGGCAGGGCAGAGACCCAGTACTTC.

In this sample, this clonotype turned up a few times. The rearrangement links TRBV7-6 to TRBJ2-2; D uncertain. The CDR3 contains 12 residues. V dropped 0 bases and J dropped 6 bases, with 2 bases sitting between them. Germline CDR1 SGHVS, CDR2 FNYEAQ. CDR3 nucleotide sequence: TGTGCCAGCAGCTTAGCACCCGGGGAGCTGTTTTTT. The encoded protein is CASSLAPGELFF.

This clonotype has a count of ten or more. The J gene is TRBJ2-1, the V gene TRBV5-5, with 14 bases lining up with TRBD2. The CDR3 extends over 14 amino acids. Germline values: CDR1 SGHKS, CDR2 YYEKEE (reference sequence). V was clipped by 4 bases and J by 6 bases; unmatched bases: 0. Here the CDR3 DNA reads TGTGCCAGCAGCGGGACTAGCGGGGGCAATGAGCAGTTCTTC. Residues: CASSGTSGGNEQFF.

At least ten counts were recorded for this clonotype. This chain connects TRBV6-2 or TRBV6-3 to TRBJ2-3; 11 bases map to TRBD2. The V segment lost 7 bases and the J segment 4 bases; nucleotides outside the gene matches: 7. CDR1 and CDR2 (germline): MNHEY, SVGEGT. CDR3 length: 15 residues. The CDR3 sequence is CASNQLAGVPDTQYF. Here the CDR3 DNA reads TGTGCCAGCAACCAACTAGCGGGGGTTCCAGATACGCAGTATTTT.

This clonotype was detected ten times or more. V and J are TRBV5-1 and TRBJ2-3, with D possibly TRBD2 on 5 matching bases. CDR1 and CDR2 from the germline V gene are SGHRS and YFSETQ. The V gene lost 1 base and the J gene lost 1 base, with 7 bases spanning the gap. This CDR3 contains 14 residues. CDR3 sequence: CASSLPGGTDTQYF. The CDR3 nucleotides read TGCGCCAGCAGCTTGCCCGGGGGCACAGATACGCAGTATTTT.